The 8 T cell receptor beta chains given below trace back to one sample, sequenced in a study of cytomegalovirus exposure and HLA in healthy donors. The study ran its PCR with 60 Vbeta and 13 Jbeta primers. Repertoires were generated with immunoSEQ multiplex PCR, while TCRdb's copy carries only in-frame clones and drops some. The table lists around 150,000 clones, 75% to 80% of them singletons, with 0.66% in the top ten. Sequencing used PBMCs. These receptors came from a male donor in good health and CMV-seronegative.

This chain links TRBV9 with TRBJ2-4, with D possibly TRBD2 on 7 matching bases. This CDR3 contains 18 residues. CDR1 and CDR2 from the germline V gene are SGDLS and YYNGEE. Trimming took off 4 bases at V and 3 bases at J, with 23 bases between the two ends. The DNA for the CDR3 is TGTGCCAGCAGCCCCCAGGGAAGGGGGGGCTCTGACAAAAACATTCAGTACTTC. Translated: CASSPQGRGGSDKNIQYF.

The chain employs TRBV5-8 and TRBJ1-6, with a weak D call TRBD1 (6 bases). The CDR3 spans 14 residues. The V end lost 1 base, the J end lost 6 bases, and 8 bases lay between the germline ends. Looked up from germline, CDR1 is SGHTS and CDR2 is YDEGEE. CDR3 sequence: CASSLTGTNSPLHF. As DNA, the CDR3 is TGTGCCAGCAGCTTGACAGGGACTAATTCACCCCTCCACTTT.

The chain joins TRBV19 to TRBJ1-1; D unclear. The CDR3 covers 15 residues. V shed 3 bases and J shed 5 bases, with 16 bases lying between them. Germline assignment: CDR1 LNHDA and CDR2 SQIVND (reference sequence). The CDR3 DNA reads as TGTGCCAGTAGTATCGGATTCCGGGGATTAACTGAAGCTTTCTTT. Encoded protein: CASSIGFRGLTEAFF.

The rearrangement links TRBV14 to TRBJ1-6; no reliable D call. V dropped 10 bases and J dropped 4 bases, with 11 bases sitting between them. The CDR3 length is 13 residues. The V gene's germline CDR1 is SGHDN and CDR2 FVKESK. CDR3 protein: CATSPTYNSPLHF. In nucleotides, the CDR3 is TGTGCCACCTCCCCCACTTATAATTCACCCCTCCACTTT.

This clone was counted only a few times. CDR3 loop: CASSIGIGRERYEQYF. DNA for the CDR3: TGTGCCAGTAGTATAGGCATCGGGCGGGAGCGCTACGAGCAGTACTTC. This chain connects TRBV19 to TRBJ2-7, with 7 bases fitting TRBD2. V trimming: 1 base; J trimming: 3 bases; junction bases outside the gene matches: 9. Germline CDR1 and CDR2: LNHDA and SQIVND (reference sequence). The CDR3 covers 16 residues.

The chain links TRBV6-1 to TRBJ1-2, with 9 positions matching TRBD1. The CDR3 has 15 residues. After removal of 3 bases from V and 8 bases from J, the junction contained 10 bases not matched to a gene. In germline, CDR1 is MNHNS, CDR2 SASEGT. Here the CDR3 DNA reads TGTGCCAGCAGTGACGGGACAGGGCGTTTGGGGGGCTACACCTTC. This gives the protein CASSDGTGRLGGYTF.

The CDR3 nucleotides are TGTGCCAGCAGCTCTTGGACAGGAGGGCACCAAGAGACCCAGTACTTC. This codes for CASSSWTGGHQETQYF. The chain links TRBV13 to TRBJ2-5; D is perhaps TRBD1 (7 bases). The germline V and J ends were trimmed by 4 bases and 0 bases, with 15 bases remaining between them. Germline loops: CDR1 PRHDT, CDR2 FYEKMQ (reference sequence). The CDR3 contains 16 residues.

The CDR3 nucleotides are TGTGCCAGCACTTGGGCGGGAAGGACCGGGGAGCTGTTTTTT. Protein product: CASTWAGRTGELFF. The J gene is TRBJ2-2, the V gene TRBV7-9, with D possibly matching TRBD2 (6 bases). CDR1 is SEHNR and CDR2 is FQNEAQ in the germline V gene (reference sequence). The CDR3 is 14 amino acids. V shed 7 bases and J shed 5 bases, with 14 bases lying between them.